The 32 T cell receptor beta chains listed next were all sequenced from one sample in a study of memory CD4+ T cells and cytomegalovirus serostatus. Assay: immunoSEQ multiplex PCR; the TCRdb copy retains only in-frame clones and omits some. Of around 40,000 clones listed, approximately 78% are singletons. Single viable CD3+CD4+CD8-CD45RO+ cells were sorted as the memory CD4+ T cells. Sample: memory CD4+ T cells from blood. The source is an adult in good health and CMV-seronegative.

The rearrangement joins TRBV7-2 to TRBJ2-1, with 8 bases aligning to TRBD2. J gave up 5 bases and V 5 bases, and 5 bases lay outside the gene matches. CDR3 length equals 14 residues. Germline values: CDR1 SGHTA, CDR2 FQGNSA. As DNA, the CDR3 is TGTGCCAGCAGCCCGGGGGGGAACAACAATGAGCAGTTCTTC. The encoded protein is CASSPGGNNNEQFF.

V gene TRBV7-6 combines with J gene TRBJ1-3; a possible D gene is TRBD1 (6 bases). V shed 3 bases and J shed 7 bases, with 19 bases lying between them. The length of the CDR3 is 16 residues. Germline V gene sequence: CDR1 SGHVS, CDR2 FNYEAQ. The CDR3 is CASSFEMTGRRNTIYF. CDR3 coding DNA: TGTGCCAGCAGCTTCGAGATGACAGGACGCCGCAACACCATATATTTT.

This clone was counted a few times. The chain couples TRBV7-3 to TRBJ2-7; D might be TRBD1 (6 bases). Germline V gene data show CDR1 as SGHTA and CDR2 as FQGTGA. V was shortened by 5 bases and J by 1 base, with 9 bases between the two germline ends. The CDR3 is 13 amino acids. The CDR3 sequence is CASSPTGSYEQYF. The CDR3 nucleotides are TGTGCCAGCAGCCCGACAGGTTCCTACGAGCAGTACTTC.

The chain is built from TRBV19 and TRBJ2-3, with 8 positions matching TRBD2. V was clipped by 8 bases and J by 2 bases; unmatched bases: 6. CDR1 and CDR2 (germline): LNHDA, SQIVND (reference sequence). This CDR3 region has 14 residues. The CDR3 loop reads CASSLAGNTDTQYF. The CDR3 region has the DNA TGTGCCAGTTCTCTAGCGGGCAACACAGATACGCAGTATTTT.

The rearrangement links TRBV25-1 to TRBJ1-1; weak D call: TRBD1 (6 bases). Germline CDR1 is MGHDK and CDR2 is SYGVNS. The CDR3 has 14 residues. Trimming took off 6 bases at V and 8 bases at J, with 19 bases between the two ends. The CDR3 nucleotides read TGTGCCAGCAGGTTGACAGGCATGGGCGCCGAAGCTTTCTTT. It translates to CASRLTGMGAEAFF.

This chain joins TRBV29-1 and TRBJ2-2, with TRBD2 as a possible D gene (6 bases). The CDR3 totals 12 residues. Deletions cut 4 bases from V and 7 bases from J, with 10 bases between. The V gene's germline CDR1 is SQVTM and CDR2 ANQGSEA. The CDR3 DNA follows: TGCAGCGTTGCGGGTAGCGGCGGGGAGCTGTTTTTT. Translating it yields CSVAGSGGELFF.

CDR3 amino acids: CASSQSGTRAEVADTQYF. The CDR3 region has the DNA TGCGCCAGCAGCCAATCGGGGACTCGGGCAGAGGTAGCAGATACGCAGTATTTT. The chain uses TRBV4-1 and TRBJ2-3; D perhaps matches TRBD2 (6 bases). Germline V gene data show CDR1 as MGHRA and CDR2 as YSYEKL. The CDR3 length is 18 residues. V lost 2 bases and J lost 4, with 22 bases in between.

This clone is a singleton in its sample. A much bigger clone sits one base away, suggesting this may be a read error. This chain links TRBV4-2 with TRBJ1-1; 8 positions agree with TRBD1. CDR3 length: 15 amino acids. Germline V gene lookup returns CDR1 LGHNA and CDR2 YNFKEQ. The junction had 6 bases not matched to a gene; V was cut back by 2 bases and J by 4 bases. Here the CDR3 reads CASSQWAGGGTEAFF. The CDR3 nucleotides read TGTGCCAGCAGCCAATGGGCAGGGGGCGGCACTGAAGCTTTCTTT.

The V gene is TRBV30, the J gene TRBJ1-2, with 10 positions matching TRBD1. J gave up 6 bases and V 1 base, and 2 bases lay outside the gene matches. CDR3 length equals 13 residues. Germline CDR1 and CDR2: GTSNPN and SVGIG (reference sequence). CDR3 nucleotide sequence: TGTGCCTGGAGTGGGGACAGGGGTGATGGCTACACCTTC. Amino acids: CAWSGDRGDGYTF.

The V and J genes are TRBV6-6 and TRBJ1-1; 7 bases line up with TRBD1. In germline, CDR1 is MNHNY, CDR2 SVGAGI (reference sequence). This CDR3 comprises 14 residues. Trimming removed 5 bases from V and 2 bases from J; junction bases left unmatched: 5. CDR3 residues: CASSGQVGNTEAFF. DNA for the CDR3: TGTGCCAGCAGTGGACAGGTGGGAAACACTGAAGCTTTCTTT.

V usage is TRBV11-1 and J usage is TRBJ2-1; D is possibly TRBD1 or TRBD2 (6 bases each). This CDR3 is 17 amino acids long. CDR1 SGHAT and CDR2 FQDESV come from the germline V gene (reference sequence). The V and J ends lost 5 bases and 0 bases respectively, with 17 bases between them. CDR3 coding DNA: TGTGCCAGCAGCCTCCTCCGGGGGCGTAGCTCCTACAATGAGCAGTTCTTC. It encodes CASSLLRGRSSYNEQFF.

The chain has TRBV2 and TRBJ2-7; the match to TRBD2 covers 8 bases. V was pared by 0 bases and J by 2 bases, with 6 bases of the junction left unmatched. The CDR3 covers 16 residues. CDR1 and CDR2 from the germline V gene are SNHLY and FYNNEI. The CDR3: CASSEAGSGNTYEQYF. The CDR3 DNA sequence: TGTGCCAGCAGTGAAGCTGGTAGCGGGAATACCTACGAGCAGTACTTC.

CDR3: CASSLESGAGTQYF. The CDR3 DNA is TGCGCCAGCAGCTTGGAATCGGGCGCGGGTACGCAGTATTTT. The rearrangement uses TRBV5-1 and TRBJ2-3; a weak D match, TRBD2 (5 bases). The germline V gene has CDR1 SGHRS and CDR2 YFSETQ. The CDR3 is made up of 14 amino acids. Trimming removed 0 bases at V and 8 bases at J, with 13 bases between.

The chain couples TRBV15 to TRBJ1-1; D unresolved. Germline V gives CDR1 LNHNV, CDR2 YYDKDF (reference sequence). V gave up 0 bases and J gave up 0 bases, with 8 bases separating them. This CDR3 is 15 amino acids long. CDR3 sequence (DNA): TGTGCCACCAGCAGAGACGGGGAAATGAACACTGAAGCTTTCTTT. Translated: CATSRDGEMNTEAFF.

The chain employs TRBV18 and TRBJ2-1; D unclear. This CDR3 contains 13 residues. Between the trimmed V and J ends, which lost 3 bases and 13 bases, there was a span of 16 bases. Germline V CDR1 and CDR2: KGHSH, LQKENI. The CDR3 here is CASSPPGPPHQFF. CDR3 nucleotide sequence: TGTGCCAGCTCACCTCCCGGGCCTCCCCACCAGTTCTTC.

The rearrangement links TRBV27 to TRBJ1-4, with 8 nucleotides matching TRBD1. The germline CDR1 and CDR2 sequences are MNHEY and SMNVEV (reference sequence). The CDR3 spans 16 residues. Unmatched junction bases numbered 11, after V lost 4 bases and J lost 7 bases. The chain's CDR3 is CASSYGQGALGEKLFF. In DNA, the CDR3 is TGTGCCAGCAGTTACGGCCAGGGGGCTCTTGGTGAAAAACTGTTTTTT.

The chain combines TRBV6-1 with TRBJ2-3, with D possibly being TRBD2 (7 bases). V was shortened by 6 bases and J by 4 bases, with 17 bases between the two germline ends. Germline V gene data show CDR1 as MNHNS and CDR2 as SASEGT. The CDR3 is made up of 15 amino acids. This CDR3 is CASSKGGGPPDTQYF. CDR3 nucleotide sequence: TGTGCCAGCAGCAAAGGGGGGGGGCCACCAGATACGCAGTATTTT.

The chain carries TRBV20-1 and TRBJ1-2; no reliable D call. The germline gives CDR1 DFQATT, CDR2 SNEGSKA (reference sequence). The CDR3 extends over 11 amino acids. V dropped 3 bases and J dropped 5 bases, with 7 bases sitting between them. The CDR3 loop reads CSASISYGYTF. DNA of the CDR3: TGCAGTGCTAGTATTTCTTATGGCTACACCTTC.

The chain is built from TRBV19 and TRBJ1-6, with D uncertain. V shed 7 bases and J shed 8 bases, with 15 bases lying between them. CDR1 is LNHDA, CDR2 SQIVND, per germline (reference sequence). There are 14 residues in the CDR3. The CDR3 loop reads CASKTTAPDSPLHF. In DNA form, the CDR3 reads TGTGCCAGTAAGACGACGGCCCCTGATTCACCCCTCCACTTT.

This rearrangement joins TRBV7-3 to TRBJ2-7; 9 bases are a match to TRBD1. The CDR3 is 15 residues long. From germline, CDR1 is SGHTA and CDR2 FQGTGA. Trimming at V came to 4 bases and at J to 1 base, leaving 5 bases not matched to a gene. The CDR3 coding sequence is TGTGCCAGCAGCTACGGACAGGGGCAATCCTACGAGCAGTACTTC. Amino acids: CASSYGQGQSYEQYF.

The chain is built from TRBV13 and TRBJ1-4; 8 bases are shared with TRBD1. CDR1 is PRHDT and CDR2 is FYEKMQ in the germline V gene (reference sequence). V lost 5 bases to trimming and J lost 4 bases; unmatched junction nucleotides: 15. The CDR3 runs to 18 residues. The CDR3 here is CASSHQGQASPLNEKLFF. The DNA for the CDR3 is TGTGCCAGCAGCCACCAGGGACAGGCAAGTCCTCTTAATGAAAAACTGTTTTTT.

The chain joins TRBV29-1 to TRBJ1-3; 7 bases are shared with TRBD1. CDR1 is SQVTM and CDR2 is ANQGSEA in the germline V gene. Losses at the gene ends were 7 bases for V and 1 base for J; bases not matched to a gene: 7. There are 14 residues in the CDR3. The CDR3 is CSALQGTSGNTIYF. CDR3 coding DNA: TGCAGCGCTTTACAGGGGACGTCTGGAAACACCATATATTTT. Full variable domain (remainder filled in from reference TRBV29-1 and TRBJ1-3): SAVISQKPSRDICQRGTSLTIQCQVDSQVTMMFWYRQQPGQSLTLIATANQGSEATYESGFVIDKFPISRPNLTFSTLTVSNMSPEDSSIYLCSALQGTSGNTIYFGEGSWLTVV.

This clone is medium-sized in the sample. The chain uses TRBV29-1 and TRBJ1-1, with D possibly matching TRBD1 (6 bases). Germline lookup yields CDR1 SQVTM and CDR2 ANQGSEA. V gave up 4 bases and J gave up 5 bases, with 17 bases separating them. CDR3 length: 14 residues. The DNA of the CDR3 is TGCAGCGTTGCCCCGGACAGATGGGCGACTGAAGCTTTCTTT. Encoded protein: CSVAPDRWATEAFF.

The CDR3 spells CASSESRLANYGYTF. The CDR3 nucleotides are TGTGCCAGCAGTGAGTCCCGGCTAGCTAACTATGGCTACACCTTC. The chain uses TRBV6-1 and TRBJ1-2, with D hard to call. Germline assignment: CDR1 MNHNS and CDR2 SASEGT. CDR3 length: 15 residues. Trimming cost V 3 bases and J 0 bases, with 11 bases left between them.

CDR3 coding DNA: TGTGCCAGCAGCTTTGAAACGCAGTATTTT. This gives the protein CASSFETQYF. The V and J genes are TRBV7-9 and TRBJ2-3; D not certain. V was pared by 3 bases and J by 9 bases, with 4 bases between. Per the germline V gene, CDR1 is SEHNR and CDR2 is FQNEAQ (reference sequence). The CDR3 has 10 residues.

This chain uses TRBV6-1 with TRBJ1-2; 7 bases fit TRBD1. Germline V gene sequence: CDR1 MNHNS, CDR2 SASEGT. This CDR3 region has 14 residues. V gave up 6 bases and J gave up 0 bases; unmatched junction bases: 4. CDR3 residues: CASSGQASNYGYTF. The CDR3 DNA reads as TGTGCCAGCAGCGGACAGGCATCTAACTATGGCTACACCTTC.

The genes are TRBV4-1 and TRBJ2-2, with 7 bases aligning to TRBD1. The CDR3 has 16 amino acids. Germline lookup yields CDR1 MGHRA and CDR2 YSYEKL. V was pared by 5 bases and J by 0 bases, with 6 bases of the junction left unmatched. CDR3 in amino acids: CASSIQTGTNTGELFF. CDR3 in DNA: TGCGCCAGCAGCATACAGACAGGGACGAACACCGGGGAGCTGTTTTTT.

The chain links TRBV7-2 to TRBJ1-2, with D perhaps TRBD1 (6 bases). Germline V CDR1 and CDR2: SGHTA, FQGNSA. The CDR3 is 12 amino acids. V was pared by 3 bases and J by 6 bases, with 8 bases between. The CDR3 sequence is CASSFRGHGYTF. Written as DNA, the CDR3 is TGTGCCAGCAGCTTCAGGGGCCATGGCTACACCTTC.

The chain couples TRBV6-5 to TRBJ1-1; 7 bases agree with TRBD1. This CDR3 is built from 14 residues. CDR1 MNHEY and CDR2 SVGAGI come from the germline V gene. Losses at the gene ends were 6 bases for V and 1 base for J; bases not matched to a gene: 5. DNA of the CDR3: TGTGCCAGCAGCAGGGACAGTTGGAACACTGAAGCTTTCTTT. Encoded protein: CASSRDSWNTEAFF.

The rearrangement uses TRBV4-1 and TRBJ2-1, with D tentatively TRBD2 (5 bases). CDR1 and CDR2 from the germline V gene are MGHRA and YSYEKL. V lost 1 base and J 1 base, leaving 11 bases between the germline ends. This CDR3 has 16 residues. The CDR3 protein is CASSQVDLVSYNEQFF. The CDR3 DNA follows: TGCGCCAGCAGCCAAGTGGACTTGGTGTCCTACAATGAGCAGTTCTTC.

J is TRBJ1-6 and V is TRBV19; 7 bases agree with TRBD1. Trimming removed 5 bases from V and 10 bases from J; junction bases left unmatched: 8. The CDR3 length is 14 residues. Germline V lookup: CDR1 LNHDA, CDR2 SQIVND (reference sequence). The CDR3 sequence: CASSARQGESPLHF. DNA of the CDR3: TGTGCCAGTAGTGCTAGACAGGGTGAATCACCCCTCCACTTT. The full variable domain, completed using reference TRBV19 and TRBJ1-6, is DGGITQSPKYLFRKEGQNVTLSCEQNLNHDAMYWYRQDPGQGLRLIYYSQIVNDFQKGDIAEGYSVSREKKESFPLTVTSAQKNPTAFYLCASSARQGESPLHFGNGTRLTVT.

The chain has TRBV10-1 and TRBJ2-3, with a tentative D call TRBD2 (5 bases). The CDR3 totals 17 residues. Trimming pared 2 bases from V and 4 bases from J, leaving 19 bases between. Germline lookup yields CDR1 WNHNN and CDR2 SYGVQD (reference sequence). Here the CDR3 DNA reads TGCGCCAGCAGTGAGGGGCCGGGCCCTCTGAGGGCAGATACGCAGTATTTT. This gives the protein CASSEGPGPLRADTQYF.